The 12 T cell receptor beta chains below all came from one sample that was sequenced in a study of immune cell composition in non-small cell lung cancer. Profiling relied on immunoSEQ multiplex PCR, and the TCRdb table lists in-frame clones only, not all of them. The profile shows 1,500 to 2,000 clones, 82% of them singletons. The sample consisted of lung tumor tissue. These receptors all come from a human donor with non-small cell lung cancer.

The CDR3 DNA reads as TGTGCCAGCAGCGCGGGGGACAGTCTTTCGGGTGGCTACACCTTC. Amino acids: CASSAGDSLSGGYTF. The rearrangement links TRBV9 to TRBJ1-2; 7 nucleotides line up with TRBD1. The V gene end was trimmed by 3 bases and the J gene end by 7 bases; junction bases not matched to a gene: 12. This CDR3 has 15 residues. Germline V lookup: CDR1 SGDLS, CDR2 YYNGEE.

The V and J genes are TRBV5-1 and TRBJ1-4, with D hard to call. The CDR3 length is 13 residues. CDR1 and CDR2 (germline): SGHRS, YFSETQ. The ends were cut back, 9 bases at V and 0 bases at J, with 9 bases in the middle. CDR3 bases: TGCGCCACCCGAGGAGCAACTAATGAAAAACTGTTTTTT. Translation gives CATRGATNEKLFF. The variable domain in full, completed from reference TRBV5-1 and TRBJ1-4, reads KAGVTQTPRYLIKTRGQQVTLSCSPISGHRSVSWYQQTPGQGLQFLFEYFSETQRNKGNFPGRFSGRQFSNSRSEMNVSTLELGDSALYLCATRGATNEKLFFGSGTQLSVL.

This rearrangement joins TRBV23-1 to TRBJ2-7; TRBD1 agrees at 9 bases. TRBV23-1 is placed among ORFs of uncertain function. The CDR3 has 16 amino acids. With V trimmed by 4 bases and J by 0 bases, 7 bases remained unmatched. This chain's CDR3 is CASSRGRDRVSYEQYF. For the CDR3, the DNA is TGCGCCAGCAGTCGAGGCCGGGACAGGGTCTCCTACGAGCAGTACTTC.

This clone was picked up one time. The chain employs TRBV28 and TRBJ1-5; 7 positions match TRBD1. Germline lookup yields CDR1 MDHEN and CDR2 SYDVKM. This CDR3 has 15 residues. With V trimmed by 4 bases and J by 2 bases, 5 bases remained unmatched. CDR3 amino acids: CASSYRGQGNQPQHF. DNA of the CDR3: TGTGCCAGCAGTTACCGCGGACAGGGCAATCAGCCCCAGCATTTT.

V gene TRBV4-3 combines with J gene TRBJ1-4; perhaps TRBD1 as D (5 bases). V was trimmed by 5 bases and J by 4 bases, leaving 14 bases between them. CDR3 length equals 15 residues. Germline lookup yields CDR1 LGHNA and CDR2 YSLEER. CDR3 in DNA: TGCGCCAGCAGCGCACGTCCGGGGGGTAATGAAAAACTGTTTTTT. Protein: CASSARPGGNEKLFF.

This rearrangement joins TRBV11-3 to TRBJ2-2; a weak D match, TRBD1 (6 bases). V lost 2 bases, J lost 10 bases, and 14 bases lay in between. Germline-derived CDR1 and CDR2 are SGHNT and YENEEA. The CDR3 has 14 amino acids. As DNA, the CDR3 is TGTGCCAGCAGCTTAAGGCAGGGGCACGCGGAGCTGTTTTTT. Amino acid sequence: CASSLRQGHAELFF.

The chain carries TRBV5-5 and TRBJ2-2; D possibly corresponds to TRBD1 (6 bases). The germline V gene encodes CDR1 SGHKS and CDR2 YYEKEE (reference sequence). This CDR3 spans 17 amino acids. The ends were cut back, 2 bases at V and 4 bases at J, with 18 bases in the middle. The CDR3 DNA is TGTGCCAGCAGCTTAGATAGCACAGGGCCCGTCACCGGGGAGCTGTTTTTT. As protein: CASSLDSTGPVTGELFF.

CDR3 nucleotides: TGTGCCAGCAGCGCACGGGGTCAGTGGACCTATAATTCACCCCTCCACTTT. It encodes CASSARGQWTYNSPLHF. The chain joins TRBV14 to TRBJ1-6, with no clear D. This CDR3 is 17 amino acids long. Germline lookup yields CDR1 SGHDN and CDR2 FVKESK. The germline V and J ends were trimmed by 5 bases and 2 bases, with 16 bases remaining between them.

This CDR3 is CASRRTGVTEAFF. CDR3 nucleotides: TGTGCCAGCAGGCGTACAGGGGTTACTGAAGCTTTCTTT. The J gene is TRBJ1-1, the V gene TRBV6-5; 7 bases are shared with TRBD1. CDR1 and CDR2 (germline): MNHEY, SVGAGI. This CDR3 is 13 amino acids long. The V and J ends lost 6 bases and 5 bases, in that order; junction bases with no gene match: 6.

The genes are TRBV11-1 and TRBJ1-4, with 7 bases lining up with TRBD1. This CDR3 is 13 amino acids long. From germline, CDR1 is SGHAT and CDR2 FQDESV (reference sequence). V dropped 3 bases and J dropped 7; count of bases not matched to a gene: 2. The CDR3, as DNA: TGTGCCAGCAGCTTGAACAGGGGTGAAAAACTGTTTTTT. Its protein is CASSLNRGEKLFF.

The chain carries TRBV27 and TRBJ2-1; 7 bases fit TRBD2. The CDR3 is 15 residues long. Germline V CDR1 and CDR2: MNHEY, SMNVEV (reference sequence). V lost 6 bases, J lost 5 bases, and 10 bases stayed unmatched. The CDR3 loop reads CASSRHGGGDNEQFF. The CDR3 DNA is TGTGCCAGCAGCCGACATGGCGGGGGAGACAATGAGCAGTTCTTC.

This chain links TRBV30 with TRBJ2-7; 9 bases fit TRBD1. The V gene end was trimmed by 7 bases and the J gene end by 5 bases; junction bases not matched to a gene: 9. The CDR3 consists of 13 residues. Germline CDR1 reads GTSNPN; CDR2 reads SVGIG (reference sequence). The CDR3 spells CASEPGTGNEQYF. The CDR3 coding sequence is TGTGCCTCCGAACCCGGGACAGGGAACGAGCAGTACTTC.